This T cell receptor (beta chain) is drawn from a study of CD8+CD57+ T cells in acquired aplastic anemia. The overall study: Healthy donor sequencing depth: some 10 million CD4+, 11 million to 13 million CD8+ reads.

The study profiled TCR beta VDJ and CDR3 using genomic DNA as template. TCRdb analysed the reads with MiXCR anew, one entry per CDR3 protein. Here the sample spans about 400,000 distinct CDR3 sequences, about 70% being singletons. The CDR3 consists of 12 residues. CDR1 and CDR2 (germline): DFQATT, SNEGSKA (reference sequence). Notes on the study in general: Under 35 was the count of CD8+ CDR3 sequences that patients shared with controls.

The table lists this clonotype with many counts. Antigen specificity is unknown. Being one base from a much bigger clone, this may be a read error. This sequence was found in a human donor in good health, serving as a control. The sample taken for sequencing was sorted CD4+, CD8+, or CD8+CD57+ T cells (not recorded which) from PBMCs. This chain links TRBV20-1 with TRBJ1-1; 7 nucleotides agree with TRBD1. In nucleotides, the CDR3 is TGCAGTGCTATTCGGGACAGTACGTCTCCTTCCTTT. As protein: CSAIRDSTSPSF.